This T cell receptor (beta chain) stems from a study of cytotoxic CD8 clonotypes in ibrutinib-treated CLL. The germline gives CDR1 SGHRS, CDR2 YFSETQ. With 3 bases clipped from V and 5 bases from J, the junction kept 7 bases outside the gene matches. This CDR3 is 14 amino acids long. TCRdb's copy holds only in-frame clones and misses some; the assay was immunoSEQ multiplex PCR. The table lists more than 85,000 clones, around 80% of them singletons. The source was PBMCs, collected after 12 months of ibrutinib treatment. The origin of this receptor is a human donor with chronic lymphocytic leukemia. This chain joins TRBV5-1 and TRBJ2-7, with 8 nucleotides matching TRBD1. CDR3: CASSSGQERNEQYF. CDR3 in DNA: TGCGCCAGCAGCTCGGGACAGGAGCGCAACGAGCAGTACTTC. Drawing the rest from reference TRBV5-1 and TRBJ2-7, the complete variable domain is KAGVTQTPRYLIKTRGQQVTLSCSPISGHRSVSWYQQTPGQGLQFLFEYFSETQRNKGNFPGRFSGRQFSNSRSEMNVSTLELGDSALYLCASSSGQERNEQYFGPGTRLTVT.